This entry lists 20 T cell receptor beta chains sequenced from one sample in a study of spatial heterogeneity in lung cancer. General observations from the study: The study found that expanded intratumoral alpha and beta TCR counts tracked tumor mutation counts.

No antigen has been identified for these receptors. TCRdb independently ran MiXCR on the 5' RACE reads; one entry per CDR3 protein. The data contain about 2,800 distinct CDR3 sequences, under 55% of them singletons. Time point specified: sample taken at primary tumor resection. Sequenced material: lung tumor tissue, taken at surgery. These receptors were collected from a male donor with early-stage non-small cell lung cancer.

This chain links TRBV14 with TRBJ2-1, with D perhaps TRBD1 or TRBD2 (5 bases each). From germline, CDR1 is SGHDN and CDR2 FVKESK. This CDR3 is 15 amino acids long. V was trimmed by 4 bases and J by 7 bases, leaving 17 bases between them. CDR3 sequence reads: CASSPFAGEGNEQFF. CDR3 nucleotide sequence: TGTGCCAGCAGCCCCTTCGCGGGTGAGGGGAATGAGCAGTTCTTC.

The chain recombines TRBV7-2 with TRBJ2-3; D is unresolved. Germline values: CDR1 SGHTA, CDR2 FQGNSA. The CDR3 contains 13 residues. Trimming removed 1 base at V and 6 bases at J, with 8 bases between. CDR3 amino acids: CASSLVGADTQYF. CDR3 coding DNA: TGTGCCAGCAGCTTAGTAGGAGCCGATACGCAGTATTTT.

This chain connects TRBV12-3 or TRBV12-4 to TRBJ2-7; the D is unclear. Trimming pared 6 bases from V and 0 bases from J, leaving 15 bases between. There are 15 residues in the CDR3. CDR3 sequence: CASSPVVSRSYEQYF. The CDR3 DNA reads as TGTGCCAGCAGCCCCGTGGTGTCCCGCTCCTACGAGCAGTACTTC.

This clonotype is classed as medium-sized. The chain couples TRBV20-1 to TRBJ1-5; tentative D call: TRBD1 (5 bases). The V gene's germline CDR1 is DFQATT and CDR2 SNEGSKA (reference sequence). The CDR3 totals 15 residues. The V end lost 6 bases, the J end lost 2 bases, and 17 bases lay between the germline ends. Written as DNA, the CDR3 is TGCAGTGCGCCGGCGGGACGGCTTCGCAATCAGCCCCAGCATTTT. Amino acid sequence: CSAPAGRLRNQPQHF.

The chain uses TRBV7-9 and TRBJ2-1, with D uncertain. Germline V gene lookup returns CDR1 SEHNR and CDR2 FQNEAQ (reference sequence). This CDR3 comprises 11 residues. Trimming cost V 5 bases and J 7 bases, with 6 bases left between them. CDR3 bases: TGTGCCAGCAGCCCTCGAAATGAGCAGTTCTTC. It is translated as CASSPRNEQFF.

A few counts support this clonotype. The chain employs TRBV27 and TRBJ2-7, with 9 bases lining up with TRBD1. Per the germline V gene, CDR1 is MNHEY and CDR2 is SMNVEV (reference sequence). After removal of 9 bases from V and 3 bases from J, the junction contained 6 bases not matched to a gene. The CDR3 consists of 13 residues. This CDR3 is CASTGGAFYEQYF. DNA for the CDR3: TGTGCCAGTACAGGGGGCGCTTTCTACGAGCAGTACTTC.

J is TRBJ1-1 and V is TRBV27; no definite D call. This CDR3 comprises 13 residues. V was trimmed by 6 bases and J by 3 bases, leaving 11 bases between them. Germline V gene lookup returns CDR1 MNHEY and CDR2 SMNVEV (reference sequence). The CDR3 DNA reads TGTGCCAGCAGCCCGCGGTCTTACACTGAAGCTTTCTTT. Its protein product is CASSPRSYTEAFF.

This clonotype has more than one count but fewer than ten. This sequence joins TRBV7-6 and TRBJ2-1; tentative D call: TRBD1 (5 bases). From germline, CDR1 is SGHVS and CDR2 FNYEAQ. Between the trimmed V and J ends, which lost 3 bases and 4 bases, there was a span of 22 bases. The CDR3 has 18 residues. CDR3 loop: CASSLLPRAPKVYNEQFF. The CDR3 nucleotides read TGTGCCAGCAGCTTGCTCCCCAGGGCCCCCAAAGTATACAATGAGCAGTTCTTC.

This clonotype appeared a single time. The chain has TRBV4-2 and TRBJ2-1, with 10 bases identical to TRBD2. The V and J ends lost 3 bases and 1 base, in that order; junction bases with no gene match: 3. The CDR3 length is 16 residues. The germline V gene encodes CDR1 LGHNA and CDR2 YNFKEQ. The CDR3 spells CASSHGTSASYNEQFF. The CDR3 DNA is TGTGCCAGCAGCCACGGGACTAGCGCTTCCTACAATGAGCAGTTCTTC.

This rearrangement joins TRBV7-2 to TRBJ1-1, with a tentative D call TRBD1 (5 bases). The V end was cut by 7 bases, the J end by 1 base, with 22 bases between. The CDR3 length is 17 residues. Germline-derived CDR1 and CDR2 are SGHTA and FQGNSA. The CDR3 nucleotides are TGTGCCAGCACCCAAATCCGGGGGTCCCTACGGAACACTGAAGCTTTCTTT. Its protein is CASTQIRGSLRNTEAFF.

This clonotype was seen only a few times. The genes are TRBV7-9 and TRBJ1-5, with a possible D match to TRBD1 (6 bases). Germline V gene lookup returns CDR1 SEHNR and CDR2 FQNEAQ (reference sequence). Trimming stripped 3 bases from V and 6 bases from J, with 15 bases between. The CDR3 length is 15 residues. For the CDR3, the DNA is TGTGCCAGCAGCTTGGCTTCAGGGGCGGGTCAGCCCCAGCATTTT. It codes for CASSLASGAGQPQHF.

There are a few counts of this clonotype. In DNA form, the CDR3 reads TGTGCCAGCGGTCGACTAGCGGAGTCCTACGAGCAGTACTTC. Its protein product is CASGRLAESYEQYF. This rearrangement joins TRBV2 to TRBJ2-7, with 9 bases matching TRBD2. The CDR3 extends over 14 amino acids. CDR1 is SNHLY, CDR2 FYNNEI, per germline. V was clipped by 8 bases and J by 1 base; unmatched bases: 6.

This clonotype is large within its sample. The chain carries TRBV9 and TRBJ1-2; D possibly corresponds to TRBD1 (5 bases). V gave up 0 bases and J gave up 2 bases, with 14 bases separating them. Germline CDR1 and CDR2: SGDLS and YYNGEE. CDR3 length: 16 residues. This CDR3 reads CASSVAGAGSNYGYTF. The CDR3 DNA follows: TGTGCCAGCAGCGTAGCTGGCGCAGGGAGCAACTATGGCTACACCTTC.

The V call is TRBV27, the J call TRBJ2-7; D unresolved. The CDR3 runs to 14 residues. The V end was cut by 5 bases, the J end by 4 bases, with 15 bases between. In germline, CDR1 is MNHEY, CDR2 SMNVEV (reference sequence). For the CDR3, the DNA is TGTGCCAGCAGTGTGGGGTCATCCCCGTACGAGCAGTACTTC. This gives the protein CASSVGSSPYEQYF.

This clonotype is deemed large. This rearrangement joins TRBV6-2 or TRBV6-3 to TRBJ2-1; D ambiguous. The CDR3 loop spans 11 amino acids. Germline V gene sequence: CDR1 MNHEY, CDR2 SVGEGT. V shed 0 bases and J shed 9 bases, with 3 bases lying between them. CDR3 DNA: TGTGCCAGCAGTTACTCCTTTGAGCAGTTCTTC. Translation gives CASSYSFEQFF.

The chain recombines TRBV20-1 with TRBJ2-7; weak D call: TRBD1 (5 bases). CDR1 and CDR2 from the germline V gene are DFQATT and SNEGSKA (reference sequence). V was cut by 2 bases and J by 5 bases, with 10 bases left in between. The CDR3 is made up of 12 amino acids. The CDR3 sequence: CSARQGFNEQYF. CDR3 nucleotides: TGCAGTGCTAGACAGGGATTCAACGAGCAGTACTTC.

The chain joins TRBV15 to TRBJ2-5; the D gene is possibly TRBD1 (6 bases). The germline V gene encodes CDR1 LNHNV and CDR2 YYDKDF (reference sequence). The CDR3 has 13 amino acids. V was trimmed by 9 bases and J by 5 bases, leaving 16 bases between them. The chain's CDR3 is CATAPQGDETQYF. The CDR3 region has the DNA TGTGCCACAGCCCCACAGGGTGACGAGACCCAGTACTTC.

The rearrangement links TRBV24-1 to TRBJ2-1, with 7 bases matching TRBD2. The V and J ends lost 9 bases and 10 bases, in that order; junction bases with no gene match: 11. Germline V gives CDR1 KGHDR, CDR2 SFDVKD. This CDR3 spans 13 amino acids. The DNA of the CDR3 is TGTGCCACCTCCAAGGGAGGGCTAGCGGAGCAGTTCTTC. It translates to CATSKGGLAEQFF.

This clonotype was seen more than once but under ten times. J is TRBJ2-7 and V is TRBV11-3; the D is unclear. The germline V gene has CDR1 SGHNT and CDR2 YENEEA. The CDR3 sequence is 15 residues long. Trimming cost V 3 bases and J 0 bases, with 12 bases left between them. The CDR3 spells CASSFGPESSYEQYF. The CDR3 nucleotides are TGTGCCAGCAGCTTCGGACCCGAAAGCTCCTACGAGCAGTACTTC. Using reference TRBV11-3 and TRBJ2-7 for the parts outside the CDR3, the full variable domain is EAGVVQSPRYKIIEKKQPVAFWCNPISGHNTLYWYLQNLGQGPELLIRYENEEAVDDSQLPKDRFSAERLKGVDSTLKIQPAELGDSAVYLCASSFGPESSYEQYFGPGTRLTVT.

The V call is TRBV2, the J call TRBJ2-1, with a weak D call TRBD2 (6 bases). Germline CDR1 is SNHLY and CDR2 is FYNNEI. Trimming cost V 10 bases and J 0 bases, with 10 bases left between them. The CDR3 length is 13 residues. The CDR3 protein is CATGRDSYNEQFF. The CDR3 nucleotides are TGTGCCACCGGGAGAGACTCCTACAATGAGCAGTTCTTC.